The next 4 T cell receptor beta chains were all read from a single sample in a study of T cell responses to AZD1222 COVID-19 vaccine. Generated by immunoSEQ multiplex PCR, the TCRdb table keeps only in-frame clones and is missing some. The sample lists 110,000 to 150,000 clones, 90% to 95% occurring once. Sample: peripheral blood, taken on day 0 of AZD1222 vaccination. All receptors come from an adult in good health.

J is TRBJ1-2 and V is TRBV7-8; 7 bases line up with TRBD1. Per germline, CDR1 SGHVS and CDR2 FQNEAQ. Trimming cost V 2 bases and J 6 bases; bases outside gene matches: 6. The CDR3 is made up of 14 amino acids. Here the CDR3 reads CASSLRQGGDGYTF. The DNA of the CDR3 is TGTGCCAGCAGCTTACGACAGGGTGGCGATGGCTACACCTTC.

The chain has TRBV5-1 and TRBJ2-7; 8 bases match TRBD2. Germline V lookup: CDR1 SGHRS, CDR2 YFSETQ. The CDR3 extends over 15 amino acids. Trimming cost V 2 bases and J 1 base; bases outside gene matches: 5. The CDR3 loop reads CASSFLTGGSYEQYF. Written as DNA, the CDR3 is TGCGCCAGCAGCTTTCTTACGGGGGGGTCCTACGAGCAGTACTTC.

The chain employs TRBV21-1 and TRBJ1-4; the DNA was not used to check the table's D call, TRBD1. TRBV21-1 is classified as a pseudogene. The CDR3 has 15 residues. The CDR3 is CASSNIRQANEKLFF. The CDR3 DNA reads as TGTGCCAGCAGCAACATTCGGCAGGCTAATGAAAAACTGTTTTTT.

This chain uses TRBV11-3 with TRBJ2-1; 9 nucleotides align to TRBD2. CDR3 size: 15 residues. The V segment lost 1 base and the J segment 8 bases; nucleotides outside the gene matches: 6. From germline, CDR1 is SGHNT and CDR2 YENEEA. This CDR3 reads CASSLGTSGFDEQFF. CDR3 in DNA: TGTGCCAGCAGCTTAGGTACTAGCGGGTTCGATGAGCAGTTCTTC.